The present T cell receptor (beta chain) was sequenced within a study of OX40 agonist ivuxolimab in advanced cancers. CDR1 and CDR2 from the germline V gene are SGHTA and FQGTGA. The length of the CDR3 is 13 residues. V dropped 5 bases and J dropped 3; count of bases not matched to a gene: 1. Only in-frame clones appear in the TCRdb table, and some are missing; sequencing was by immunoSEQ multiplex PCR. The table lists roughly 67,000 clones, almost 85% of them singletons, with 5% to 6% in the top ten. The receptor was derived from an adult with an advanced solid tumor such as melanoma, head and neck, liver or kidney cancer. The chain carries TRBV7-3 and TRBJ1-1; 9 bases fit TRBD1. Here the sequenced sample was CD4+ or CD8+ T cells sorted from blood, taken in a trial of the OX40 agonist ivuxolimab. CDR3 sequence reads: CASSRTGDTEAFF. The CDR3 DNA sequence: TGTGCCAGCAGCCGGACAGGGGACACTGAAGCTTTCTTT.